The clone carrying this TCR beta chain was seen only a few times. As yet, its antigen is unknown. The sample comes from a study of CD8+ T cells in alopecia areata. Across the whole study: At a dose of 5 to 10 mg twice daily, oral tofacitinib was given to treated patients. Severity of treated patients was scored by affected scalp percentage.

TCR sequencing used cDNA made by reverse transcription of extracted RNA. Sequenced by immunoSEQ multiplex PCR; TCRdb stores in-frame clones only, minus some. The table has roughly 200,000 clones, more than 55% seen once; the top ten hold 3.3%. Whole-study findings and limits: Affected scalp, especially in alopecia totalis/universalis, had a higher clonality than normal scalp did.

Documented treatment: oral pan-JAK inhibitor, 5-10 mg twice daily. Alopecia areata patients provided lesional scalp punch biopsies and peripheral blood, both collected for the study. The clonotype comes from a human donor with alopecia areata. The sample in question was CD4+ T cells sorted from blood, obtained at week 4, from a patient treated with tofacitinib.

DNA of the CDR3: TGCAGCGTTGAAGATGAGGCGGGGAAGCAGTACTTC. Translating it yields CSVEDEAGKQYF. This chain joins TRBV29-1 and TRBJ2-7; D might be TRBD2 (6 bases). The germline V and J ends were trimmed by 0 bases and 8 bases, with 11 bases remaining between them. Germline assignment: CDR1 SQVTM and CDR2 ANQGSEA. The CDR3 runs 12 residues.